This TCR beta chain was sequenced during a study of CD8+ T cells in alopecia areata. Whole-study context: Oral tofacitinib, 5 to 10 mg twice daily, was given in an open-label trial. The investigators scored severity in treated patients by the percentage of affected scalp area.

Study-level results: Among patients, TCR sharing was less clear than in mice, a difference possibly due in part to HLA diversity in the patient population.

Only a few counts were recorded for this clone. The antigen is undetermined. RNA, once extracted, was reverse transcribed into cDNA for use as the sequencing template. Clones were sequenced by immunoSEQ multiplex PCR, and TCRdb holds only the in-frame ones, with some missing. The sample has around 200,000 clones, around 66% seen once. The CDR3 consists of 14 residues. Germline V gene lookup returns CDR1 GTSNPN and CDR2 SVGIG (reference sequence). J lost 6 bases, V lost 2 bases, and 5 bases had no gene match. Documented treatment: oral pan-JAK inhibitor, 5-10 mg twice daily. In alopecia areata patients, both lesional scalp punch biopsies and peripheral blood were collected.

This receptor was identified in a human donor with alopecia areata. Sequencing used CD4+ T cells sorted from blood, obtained at week 4, from a patient treated with tofacitinib. The rearrangement uses TRBV30 and TRBJ2-2; 8 nucleotides agree with TRBD2. CDR3 bases: TGTGCCTGGAGTAGCGGGGGACGATCCGGGGAGCTGTTTTTT. Its translation: CAWSSGGRSGELFF.